Described below is a single TCR beta chain sequence and its context. No cognate antigen has been identified for it. Base qualities are not provided; no much larger clone lies one nucleotide away. Patients with autoimmune disease history or receiving systemic immunosuppression were excluded from the trial. Peripheral blood for TCR sequencing was drawn from every dose cohort at baseline, at cycle 4 day 1 and at cycle 7 day 1. Samples were obtained from an open-label, multicenter, first-in-human phase I dose-escalation trial of ivuxolimab. Adults with locally advanced or metastatic head and neck squamous cell, hepatocellular, melanoma or renal cell carcinoma were enrolled in the trial. CD4+ and CD8+ T cells were sorted separately from peripheral blood before TCR sequencing. To sequence the TCRbeta CDR3 region, genomic DNA was isolated from the sorted cells. The immunoSEQ Assay was used for sequencing of TCRbeta CDR3 regions. Not all clones reach the TCRdb copy of this immuneACCESS table, which keeps in-frame sequences only. Checked studies attribute under half of the gap to unresolved V genes and leave the rest unexplained. The sample has over 25,000 clones on record, 65% to 80% of them singletons. The leading ten clones occupy 25% to 30% of the sample.

This sample stems from a study of OX40 agonist ivuxolimab in advanced cancers. With respect to the entire study: Ivuxolimab was an agonistic, fully human IgG2 monoclonal antibody directed against OX40 (CD134), a costimulatory receptor. Intravenous ivuxolimab was administered to patients every 2 weeks at six dose levels: 0.01, 0.1, 0.3, 1.5, 3 and 10 mg/kg. Of the 50 to 55 dose-escalation patients, hepatocellular carcinoma was present in about 19, melanoma in some 15, renal cell carcinoma in 9 and head and neck cancer in 9. A male proportion of roughly 80% and a mean age of roughly 55 years, ranging from 23 to 79, were recorded for the dose-escalation cohort. Prior anti-PD-1, anti-PD-L1 or anti-CTLA-4 therapy was permitted, and less than 45% of dose-escalation patients had received checkpoint inhibitors. Partial responses occurred in three dose-escalation patients: two with cutaneous melanoma and one with hepatocellular carcinoma. Peripheral TCRbeta sequencing was intended to test whether TCR sequence diversity was altered and clonal T-cell expansion was caused by ivuxolimab. The monotherapy dose-escalation portion (N of about 49 patients) of the phase I ivuxolimab trial is reported in the paper. Summary of the overall study and its limitations: In the 0.1-3.0 mg/kg groups, partial responders had among the lowest normalized peripheral clonal expansion, particularly in CD8+ T cells. The antigen specificity of the clonally expanded peripheral T cells was not determined. At doses from 0.1 to 3.0 mg/kg, clonal expansion was seen in both CD4+ and CD8+ blood T cells between baseline and week 6. Low levels of normalized T-cell clonal expansion were also seen in some patients who did not respond. On average, CD8+ T cells showed more expanded clones than CD4+ T cells after ivuxolimab.

Trimming takes 1 base from V and 0 bases from J, and the germline ends sit 10 bases apart. The CDR3 sequence holds 15 residues, the cysteine and phenylalanine included. Solely the CDR3 DNA is kept, with 45 bases framed from the first base. From a lookup of the germline V gene, CDR1 and CDR2 are SNHLY and FYNNEI. The clonotype was recovered from an adult with an advanced solid tumor such as melanoma, head and neck, liver or kidney cancer. Sequenced material: CD4+ or CD8+ T cells sorted from blood, taken in a trial of the OX40 agonist ivuxolimab. This chain is built from TRBV2 and TRBJ2-7; the D gene cannot be resolved reliably. The CDR3 in this case is CASSEDVGFSYEQYF. The bases read TGTGCCAGCAGTGAAGACGTCGGCTTCTCCTACGAGCAGTACTTC.